These 24 T cell receptor beta chains came from one sample sequenced in a study of human T cells and chemical hapten exposure. Via MiXCR, TCRdb re-called the RACE reads, giving one row per CDR3 protein. This table holds about 100,000 distinct CDR3 sequences, about 10% found once. Time point here: patch test 1, 2 weeks after DPC sensitization. The treatment here: therapeutic diphenylcyclopropenone sensitization with weekly scalp DPC. Sequenced here: whole blood, sampled in connection with sensitization to the hapten diphenylcyclopropenone (DPC). The receptors here all came from a man aged 35 to 55 with alopecia areata. Some clones in this sample may be carry-over from other donors' samples.

This rearrangement joins TRBV4-1 to TRBJ1-6; the match to TRBD1 covers 11 bases. Germline V gene sequence: CDR1 MGHRA, CDR2 YSYEKL. The CDR3 is 16 residues long. Trimming at V came to 5 bases and at J to 7 bases, leaving 7 bases not matched to a gene. CDR3 residues: CASSAGQGVGNSPLHF. The CDR3 coding sequence is TGCGCCAGCAGCGCGGGACAGGGGGTAGGGAATTCACCCCTCCACTTT.

This clonotype has at least ten counts. J is TRBJ2-3 and V is TRBV7-2, with 9 positions matching TRBD2. The length of the CDR3 is 15 residues. J gave up 7 bases and V 5 bases, and 10 bases lay outside the gene matches. Germline CDR1 is SGHTA and CDR2 is FQGNSA. The CDR3 region is CASSPLTSGPHTQYF. The CDR3 coding sequence is TGTGCCAGCAGCCCCCTAACTAGCGGGCCCCATACGCAGTATTTT.

V and J are TRBV27 and TRBJ2-1; 8 nucleotides align to TRBD2. Germline V gene lookup returns CDR1 MNHEY and CDR2 SMNVEV (reference sequence). Trimming took 2 bases from V and 4 from J; bases not matched to a gene: 10. This CDR3 region has 17 residues. CDR3 loop: CASSLPGGRVGYNEQFF. The CDR3 region has the DNA TGTGCCAGCAGTTTACCGGGGGGGCGGGTTGGGTACAATGAGCAGTTCTTC.

This clonotype was recorded many times. V gene TRBV9 combines with J gene TRBJ1-1; maybe TRBD1 (5 bases). V was shortened by 0 bases and J by 3 bases, with 9 bases between the two germline ends. Germline V gene sequence: CDR1 SGDLS, CDR2 YYNGEE. The CDR3 has 14 residues. The CDR3 coding sequence is TGTGCCAGCAGCGTAGCGGGGGGTGACACTGAAGCTTTCTTT. Its protein product is CASSVAGGDTEAFF.

This clonotype was counted a few times. J is TRBJ2-1 and V is TRBV15; 12 nucleotides match TRBD2. The CDR3 has 17 residues. Germline trimming cut 0 bases from V and 4 bases from J; bases unmatched to any gene: 4. Looked up from germline, CDR1 is LNHNV and CDR2 is YYDKDF (reference sequence). CDR3 protein: CATSRESSGRGYNEQFF. CDR3 DNA sequence: TGTGCCACCAGCAGAGAGTCTAGCGGGAGGGGATACAATGAGCAGTTCTTC.

This clonotype was seen at least ten times. The chain links TRBV2 to TRBJ1-5; D is uncertain. V lost 6 bases to trimming and J lost 3 bases, with 15 bases between them. Germline V gene data show CDR1 as SNHLY and CDR2 as FYNNEI. This CDR3 is built from 15 residues. The CDR3: CASSPSPGPNQPQHF. CDR3 DNA sequence: TGTGCCAGCAGCCCCTCGCCAGGCCCCAATCAGCCCCAGCATTTT.

This clonotype was seen ten or more times. The V and J genes are TRBV4-3 and TRBJ2-3, with D unclear. V was trimmed by 1 base and J by 1 base, leaving 9 bases between them. CDR1 and CDR2 (germline): LGHNA, YSLEER. There are 15 residues in the CDR3. CDR3 residues: CASSQGGVGTDTQYF. The CDR3 nucleotides are TGCGCCAGCAGCCAAGGTGGGGTGGGCACAGATACGCAGTATTTT.

The chain combines TRBV20-1 with TRBJ2-1, with TRBD2 matching over 10 bases. J gave up 5 bases and V 5 bases, and 12 bases lay outside the gene matches. Germline V gene data show CDR1 as DFQATT and CDR2 as SNEGSKA (reference sequence). The CDR3 extends over 16 amino acids. CDR3 nucleotide sequence: TGCAGTGCTTTCCCGCCCAGAGCGGGAGGGGACAATGAGCAGTTCTTC. This gives the protein CSAFPPRAGGDNEQFF.

This clonotype was observed many times. The V call is TRBV20-1, the J call TRBJ1-5, with no clear D. The CDR3 covers 12 residues. Trimming removed 4 bases from V and 1 base from J, with 5 bases in between. Looked up from germline, CDR1 is DFQATT and CDR2 is SNEGSKA (reference sequence). The CDR3 here is CSAMGSNQPQHF. The DNA of the CDR3 is TGCAGTGCTATGGGGAGCAATCAGCCCCAGCATTTT.

This clonotype was counted a few times. The CDR3 region has the DNA TGTGCCAGCAGTTACCCGACTAGCGGGAGGGGCTTATACAACAATGAGCAGTTCTTC. The encoded protein is CASSYPTSGRGLYNNEQFF. The chain employs TRBV6-2 or TRBV6-3 and TRBJ2-1, with 14 bases identical to TRBD2. The CDR3 has 19 amino acids. Germline V gene lookup returns CDR1 MNHEY and CDR2 SVGEGT. J lost 5 bases, V lost 2 bases, and 11 bases had no gene match.

This clonotype was counted many times. The chain employs TRBV7-9 and TRBJ2-3; 7 positions agree with TRBD1. Germline values: CDR1 SEHNR, CDR2 FQNEAQ (reference sequence). This CDR3 has 14 amino acids. J was trimmed by 6 bases and V by 1 base; bases with no gene match: 4. CDR3 sequence: CASSLGQGRDTQYF. The CDR3 DNA sequence: TGTGCCAGCAGCTTAGGACAGGGCCGCGATACGCAGTATTTT.

This clonotype was counted only a few times. The V and J genes are TRBV24-1 and TRBJ2-1, with D possibly TRBD2 on 5 matching bases. The CDR3 covers 13 residues. The germline V gene encodes CDR1 KGHDR and CDR2 SFDVKD. Trimming cost V 10 bases and J 4 bases, with 13 bases left between them. The CDR3 loop reads CATRRDAYNEQFF. For the CDR3, the DNA is TGTGCCACACGCCGGGATGCATACAATGAGCAGTTCTTC.

This clonotype was counted ten times or more. The genes are TRBV7-8 and TRBJ1-5; 9 nucleotides line up with TRBD1. The germline V gene encodes CDR1 SGHVS and CDR2 FQNEAQ. This CDR3 comprises 13 residues. Trimming at V came to 10 bases and at J to 1 base, leaving 2 bases not matched to a gene. CDR3 amino acids: CATGQGSNQPQHF. The DNA for the CDR3 is TGTGCCACCGGACAGGGGAGCAATCAGCCCCAGCATTTT.

The sample holds a few counts of this clonotype. The chain is built from TRBV5-1 and TRBJ2-3; D is unclear. CDR3 length: 14 amino acids. V dropped 0 bases and J dropped 2 bases, with 7 bases sitting between them. Germline CDR1 is SGHRS and CDR2 is YFSETQ. The CDR3 DNA reads TGCGCCAGCAGCTTGGAGGCACACACAGATACGCAGTATTTT. The encoded protein is CASSLEAHTDTQYF.

This clonotype was found many times. This rearrangement joins TRBV7-8 to TRBJ2-6; a weak D match, TRBD1 (6 bases). The germline CDR1 and CDR2 sequences are SGHVS and FQNEAQ. The CDR3 consists of 16 residues. V lost 4 bases and J lost 0, with 10 bases in between. CDR3 nucleotides: TGTGCCAGCAGCTACGGGACACCCTCTGGGGCCAACGTCCTGACTTTC. This sequence encodes CASSYGTPSGANVLTF.

This clonotype was counted only a few times. Compared with germline, one end of the junction differs, possibly owing to a read error. This sequence joins TRBV20-1 and TRBJ2-1; TRBD2 might be the D (7 bases). Per the germline V gene, CDR1 is DFQATT and CDR2 is SNEGSKA (reference sequence). CDR3 size: 11 residues. CDR3 in amino acids: CSAGPGGPGSF. CDR3 coding DNA: TGCAGTGCGGGCCCGGGGGGCCCCGGTTCCTTC.

This clonotype was detected many times. The chain carries TRBV28 and TRBJ1-1; D uncertain. This CDR3 is built from 13 residues. V was shortened by 5 bases and J by 2 bases, with 9 bases between the two germline ends. Germline CDR1 is MDHEN and CDR2 is SYDVKM. The CDR3 here is CASSLRVNTEAFF. CDR3 DNA: TGTGCCAGCAGTCTTCGCGTTAACACTGAAGCTTTCTTT. Combining the CDR3 with reference TRBV28 and TRBJ1-1 gives the whole variable domain DVKVTQSSRYLVKRTGEKVFLECVQDMDHENMFWYRQDPGLGLRLIYFSYDVKMKEKGDIPEGYSVSREKKERFSLILESASTNQTSMYLCASSLRVNTEAFFGQGTRLTVV.

The chain is built from TRBV7-8 and TRBJ2-5, with TRBD2 matching 9 bases. There are 13 residues in the CDR3. With 5 bases clipped from V and 7 bases from J, the junction kept 5 bases outside the gene matches. CDR1 and CDR2 from the germline V gene are SGHVS and FQNEAQ. The CDR3 spells CASSSSGGGTQYF. CDR3 DNA sequence: TGTGCCAGCAGCAGTAGCGGGGGAGGGACCCAGTACTTC. The complete variable domain, with remaining parts taken from reference TRBV7-8 and TRBJ2-5, reads GAGVSQSPRYKVAKRGQDVALRCDPISGHVSLFWYQQALGQGPEFLTYFQNEAQLDKSGLPSDRFFAERPEGSVSTLKIQRTQQEDSAVYLCASSSSGGGTQYFGPGTRLLVL.

The chain is built from TRBV10-3 and TRBJ2-3, with 13 bases fitting TRBD2. Per the germline V gene, CDR1 is ENHRY and CDR2 is SYGVKD. There are 16 residues in the CDR3. Unmatched junction bases numbered 3, after V lost 2 bases and J lost 4 bases. The CDR3 nucleotides are TGTGCCATCAGTGAGCCGGGACTAGCGGGACCAGATACGCAGTATTTT. As protein: CAISEPGLAGPDTQYF.

This clonotype was found many times. The chain uses TRBV12-3 or TRBV12-4 and TRBJ2-1, with unresolved D. This CDR3 is 14 amino acids long. The V end lost 7 bases, the J end lost 8 bases, and 18 bases lay between the germline ends. CDR3 DNA: TGTGCCAGCAACCCCGTCCGCTCTTCCTATGAGCAGTTCTTC. This codes for CASNPVRSSYEQFF.

This clonotype was detected only a few times. The V gene is TRBV11-3, the J gene TRBJ2-1; tentative D call: TRBD2 (5 bases). The CDR3 spans 15 residues. V was shortened by 2 bases and J by 3 bases, with 11 bases between the two germline ends. Germline V CDR1 and CDR2: SGHNT, YENEEA. The CDR3 protein is CASSLISGNYNEQFF. The CDR3 region has the DNA TGTGCCAGCAGCTTAATATCGGGAAACTACAATGAGCAGTTCTTC.

This clonotype was counted a few times. J is TRBJ2-1 and V is TRBV7-8; the match to TRBD2 covers 9 bases. V lost 5 bases, J lost 0 bases, and 5 bases stayed unmatched. The germline V gene encodes CDR1 SGHVS and CDR2 FQNEAQ. CDR3 size: 16 residues. CDR3 residues: CASSPHSGSSYNEQFF. The CDR3 region has the DNA TGTGCCAGCAGCCCCCATAGCGGGAGCTCCTACAATGAGCAGTTCTTC.

This clonotype was observed a handful of times. The V and J genes are TRBV12-3 or TRBV12-4 and TRBJ1-5; D is ambiguous. The CDR3 sequence is 15 residues long. V shed 6 bases and J shed 3 bases, with 15 bases lying between them. The CDR3 reads CASRRIDGPNQPQHF. In DNA, the CDR3 is TGTGCCAGCAGACGAATCGACGGCCCCAATCAGCCCCAGCATTTT.

This chain uses TRBV18 with TRBJ2-3; TRBD2 aligns across 11 bases. Per the germline V gene, CDR1 is KGHSH and CDR2 is LQKENI. The CDR3 length is 16 residues. The junction had 7 bases not matched to a gene; V was cut back by 8 bases and J by 0 bases. This chain's CDR3 is CASRGTSGASTDTQYF. The CDR3 nucleotides read TGTGCCAGCCGGGGGACTAGCGGAGCCAGCACAGATACGCAGTATTTT.